The rows below give T cell receptor beta chains drawn from one sample of a study of OX40 agonist ivuxolimab in advanced cancers. Sequenced by immunoSEQ multiplex PCR; TCRdb stores in-frame clones only, minus some. The sample has 6,500 to 8,000 clones, around 93% seen once. The sequencing used CD4+ or CD8+ T cells sorted from blood, collected in a trial of the OX40 agonist ivuxolimab. These receptors all stem from an adult with an advanced solid tumor such as melanoma, head and neck, liver or kidney cancer. CDR3s include the opening cysteine and the closing phenylalanine or tryptophan. A D gene is named only where the DNA matches it firmly. Clone size is not always given. Where it is, it says once, few, many or a class for expanded clones.

d_call j_call v_call clone_size cdr3_nt cdr3_aa
- TRBJ1-3 TRBV9 - TGTGCCAGCAATGAAGTCTTTCGACCCTCCTCTGGAAACACCATATATTTT CASNEVFRPSSGNTIYF
TRBD2 TRBJ2-3 TRBV9 - TGTGCCAGCAGCGTAGCTACCACCGGGACTAGGGGCGATACGCAGTATTTT CASSVATTGTRGDTQYF
TRBD2 TRBJ2-1 TRBV2 - TGTGCCAGCAGGAAAACTAGCGGGAGCCGGAATGAGCAGTTCTTC CASRKTSGSRNEQFF
- TRBJ1-2 TRBV10-3 - TGTGCCATCAGTGAGACTCGTCCAGGGGAAGCCTTCTATGGCTACACCTTC CAISETRPGEAFYGYTF
TRBD1 TRBJ2-7 TRBV7-3 - TGTGAACAGGGGGAGGGGACAGGGTCGCCCTGCGAGCAGTACTTC CEQGEGTGSPCEQYF
- TRBJ2-7 TRBV18 - TGTGCCAGCTCACCACCTAGCGGTCCTTCCGAGCAGTACTTC CASSPPSGPSEQYF
TRBD1 TRBJ1-1 TRBV15 - TGTGCCACCAGCAGGGGGGACAGCAACACTGAAGCTTTCTTT CATSRGDSNTEAFF
- TRBJ2-7 TRBV15 - TGTGCCACCAGGGTTAGCGGCTCCTACGAGCAGTACTTC CATRVSGSYEQYF
- TRBJ2-4 TRBV4-2 once TGTGCCAGCAGCCAAGATCTATATTTGACGGTTAATCAGTACTTC CASSQDLYLTVNQYF
TRBD2 TRBJ2-1 TRBV10-1 - TGCGCCAGCAGTCCTGCGGGAGGGCGGTCCTACAATGAGCAGTTCTTC CASSPAGGRSYNEQFF
- TRBJ1-5 TRBV6-4 - TGTGCCAGCAGTGAAGGGACCGGCCAGCCCCAGCATTTT CASSEGTGQPQHF
- TRBJ1-2 TRBV28 - TGTGCCAGCAGTTCCTTAGTCTATGGCTACACCTTC CASSSLVYGYTF
TRBD1 TRBJ1-2 TRBV5-1 - TGCGCCAGCAGCTCGGACAGGGGATATGGCTACACCTTC CASSSDRGYGYTF
TRBD2 TRBJ2-5 TRBV28 - TGTGCCAGCAGTTCACCCGCGGGGGGGACCCAAGAGACCCAGTACTTC CASSSPAGGTQETQYF
- TRBJ2-2 TRBV14 - TGTGCCAGCAGCCAAGACCTAGGTACCGGGGAGCTGTTTTTT CASSQDLGTGELFF
TRBD1 TRBJ2-6 TRBV5-6 - TGTGCCAGCAGCTTGGTGGGGACAGGCACCTCTGGGGCCAACGTCCTGACTTTC CASSLVGTGTSGANVLTF
- TRBJ1-3 TRBV5-1 - TGCGCCAGCAGCGGAGAAAGTGGAAACACCATATATTTT CASSGESGNTIYF
TRBD2 TRBJ2-7 TRBV28 - TGTGCCAGGTACGGCGGGAGTCCCTACGAGCAGTACTTC CARYGGSPYEQYF
- TRBJ2-7 TRBV14 - TGTGCCAGCAGCCAAGACGACCGCTACGAGCAGTACTTC CASSQDDRYEQYF
TRBD2 TRBJ2-7 TRBV28 - TGTGCCAGCAGTTTACTAGCGGGAGCCTACGAGCAGTACTTC CASSLLAGAYEQYF
TRBD1 TRBJ1-2 TRBV27 - TGTGCCAGCAGACCAACAGGGGGCGGCTATGGCTACACCTTC CASRPTGGGYGYTF
TRBD1 TRBJ1-4 TRBV27 - TGTGCCAGCAGTACGGGACAGGGGTACGAAAAACTGTTTTTT CASSTGQGYEKLFF
TRBD2 TRBJ2-1 TRBV2 - TGTGCCAGCAGGCAGCGGTCCTCCCCGGGGGGTGAGCAGTTCTTC CASRQRSSPGGEQFF
TRBD2 TRBJ2-7 TRBV5-1 - TGCGCCAGCAGCTTGGAAACCGGGACTAGCTACGAGCAGTACTTC CASSLETGTSYEQYF
TRBD1 TRBJ2-1 TRBV14 - TGTGCCAGCAGCCACCCCCGCCGGGACAGGGGTTTAAACGAGCAGTTCTTC CASSHPRRDRGLNEQFF
- TRBJ2-4 TRBV28 - TGTGCCAGTCTAGCGCATAACGGCATTCAGTACTTC CASLAHNGIQYF
TRBD1 TRBJ1-2 TRBV30 - TGTGCCTGGAGCCAACGACAGGGGAGTGGCTACACCTTC CAWSQRQGSGYTF
TRBD2 TRBJ2-7 TRBV4-1 - TGCGCCAGCAGCCAAGATCGAGCGGGAGGGTTTGACGAGCAGTACTTC CASSQDRAGGFDEQYF
TRBD1 TRBJ1-2 TRBV7-2 few TGTGCCAGCAGCCCTGGGACAGGGTATCTTCTTGGCTACACCTTC CASSPGTGYLLGYTF
TRBD2 TRBJ2-3 TRBV5-1 - TGCGCCAGCAGCTTATGGGCGGGAGGTGAAGATACGCAGTATTTT CASSLWAGGEDTQYF
- TRBJ2-2 TRBV10-1 - TGCGCCAGCAGTCGTTACACCGGGGAGCTGTTTTTT CASSRYTGELFF
- TRBJ2-7 TRBV18 - TGTGCCAGCTCACCGTTCGGGAGATCCTACGAGCAGTACTTC CASSPFGRSYEQYF
- TRBJ2-1 TRBV4-1 - TGCGCCAGCAGCCTAGGCTTTCAAGCTTACAATGAGCAGTTCTTC CASSLGFQAYNEQFF
- TRBJ2-5 TRBV9 - TGTGCCAGCAGCCTAGATGACGGTAGAGAGACCCAGTACTTC CASSLDDGRETQYF
TRBD2 TRBJ2-5 TRBV6-1 - TGTGCCAGCAGTGACGCGGGGGGAGAGACCCAGTACTTC CASSDAGGETQYF
- TRBJ1-2 TRBV11-2 - TGTGCCAGCAGCCTCGGGGTGGGGGGCGCGGACTATGGCTACACCTTC CASSLGVGGADYGYTF
- TRBJ2-3 TRBV14 - TGTGCCAGCAGCCCGGTAGGGGGGAGAGATACGCAGTATTTT CASSPVGGRDTQYF
TRBD1 TRBJ2-7 TRBV5-4 - TGTGCCAGCAGCCCACAATCTGGCAGGGGGATCTACGAGCAGTACTTC CASSPQSGRGIYEQYF
TRBD2 TRBJ2-3 TRBV28 - TGTGCCAGCAGTTTATATCTGGGACTAGCGGGCTCCGGCTCCTCAGATACGCAGTATTTT CASSLYLGLAGSGSSDTQYF
TRBD1 TRBJ1-1 TRBV7-9 - TGTGCCAGCAGCTTCGGAGTCACAGGGGGGACTGAAGCTTTCTTT CASSFGVTGGTEAFF
TRBD2 TRBJ2-1 TRBV10-1 - TGCGCCAGCAGTGAGTCGTTTTCAGCGGGAGGCAATGAGCAGTTCTTC CASSESFSAGGNEQFF
- TRBJ2-7 TRBV30 - TGTGCCTGGAGTGCCGCCCCTCGACTAGGAATGACCTACGAGCAGTACTTC CAWSAAPRLGMTYEQYF
TRBD1 TRBJ1-5 TRBV6-5 - TGTGCCAGCGGGACAGGTTTAAGACAGCCCCAGCATTTT CASGTGLRQPQHF
- TRBJ1-4 TRBV5-6 once TGTGCCAGCAGCTTGGACAGAGCAACTAATGAAAAACTGTTTTTT CASSLDRATNEKLFF
TRBD1 TRBJ2-7 TRBV6-6 - TGTGCCAGCAGCCTCCTTCAGGGACAGGGGGACGAGCAGTACTTC CASSLLQGQGDEQYF
TRBD2 TRBJ2-5 TRBV15 once TGTGCCACCAGCAGATTGCCGTCTTGGGCTAGCGGAAGCCTCCCGAGGGGAGAGACCCAGTACTTC CATSRLPSWASGSLPRGETQYF
TRBD2 TRBJ2-7 TRBV9 - TGTGCCAGCAGCGTAGCCACTAGCGGGAGTAGTGGCCACGAGCAGTACTTC CASSVATSGSSGHEQYF
- TRBJ2-7 TRBV5-6 - TGTGCCAGCAGCTTGTTGGCCCCTCGGTGGGACGAGCAGTACTTC CASSLLAPRWDEQYF
- TRBJ2-1 TRBV7-6 - TGTGCCAGCAGCCTAGGACAGTACAATGAGCAGTTCTTC CASSLGQYNEQFF
- TRBJ2-3 TRBV18 - TGTGCCAGCTCACCACCTCCAGATACGCAGTATTTT CASSPPPDTQYF
- TRBJ2-2 TRBV19 - TGTGCCAGTAGTACTACCCGGGCCACCGGGGAGCTGTTTTTT CASSTTRATGELFF
- TRBJ2-1 TRBV11-2 - TGTGCCAGCTCGGACCTGGGGGGTCTCAATGAGCAGTTCTTC CASSDLGGLNEQFF
TRBD2 TRBJ2-1 TRBV7-8 - TGTGCCAGCAGCTTAACCCACGGGACTAGCGGGAACAGTCGGTTCTTC CASSLTHGTSGNSRFF
TRBD2 TRBJ2-3 TRBV7-3 - TGTGCCAGCAGCTCCTGGACTAGCGGGAGCACAGATACGCAGTATTTT CASSSWTSGSTDTQYF
- TRBJ1-5 TRBV19 - TGTGCCAGTAGACCCCCGGGGGGGGCGAATCAGCCCCAGCATTTT CASRPPGGANQPQHF